This T cell receptor beta chain was documented in a study of cytotoxic CD8 clonotypes in ibrutinib-treated CLL. Study-level information: The taking of response samples occurred after a median approximately twelve months of treatment, with a range of 6 to 36.

Sequencing used immunoSEQ multiplex PCR; TCRdb keeps in-frame clones, though not all of them. The sample lists 300,000 to 400,000 clones; roughly two thirds were seen once. With 1 base clipped from V and 6 bases from J, the junction kept 5 bases outside the gene matches. Germline V gene sequence: CDR1 SQVTM, CDR2 ANQGSEA. The CDR3 is made up of 14 amino acids. This clone has only one observation. The receptor's source is a human donor with chronic lymphocytic leukemia. The source was PBMCs, collected after 36 months of ibrutinib treatment. This chain uses TRBV29-1 with TRBJ2-7; 11 bases line up with TRBD1. CDR3: CSVEAPDRGREQYF. DNA for the CDR3: TGCAGCGTTGAAGCCCCGGACAGGGGGCGCGAGCAGTACTTC.